The 8 T cell receptor beta chains below come from one sample, sequenced in a study of cytomegalovirus exposure and HLA in healthy donors. The PCR ran on 60 Vbeta and 13 Jbeta primers. The method was immunoSEQ multiplex PCR; TCRdb's version includes in-frame clones alone and lacks a portion of them. The sample gives 190,000 or so clones, 80% of which show up once; 0.65% is in the top ten. The material sequenced was PBMCs. The receptors were gathered from a boy aged 5-17 years in good health and CMV-seronegative.

The chain carries TRBV7-3 and TRBJ2-3; 7 positions agree with TRBD2. Germline V gene data show CDR1 as SGHTA and CDR2 as FQGTGA. The J segment lost 4 bases and the V segment lost 3 bases, leaving 1 base of the junction unmatched. The CDR3 loop spans 13 amino acids. In DNA form, the CDR3 reads TGTGCCAGCAGCTTTGCGGGAGCAGATACGCAGTATTTT. Its protein is CASSFAGADTQYF. The variable domain in full, completed from reference TRBV7-3 and TRBJ2-3, reads GAGVSQTPSNKVTEKGKYVELRCDPISGHTALYWYRQSLGQGPEFLIYFQGTGAADDSGLPNDRFFAVRPEGSVSTLKIQRTERGDSAVYLCASSFAGADTQYFGPGTRLTVL.

V gene TRBV2 combines with J gene TRBJ1-4; a possible D gene is TRBD1 (5 bases). Germline loops: CDR1 SNHLY, CDR2 FYNNEI. The CDR3 is 15 residues long. Between the trimmed V and J ends, which lost 0 bases and 3 bases, there was a span of 8 bases. The chain's CDR3 is CASSEAGLSNEKLFF. The CDR3 DNA follows: TGTGCCAGCAGTGAAGCGGGGCTGTCTAATGAAAAACTGTTTTTT.

The rearrangement uses TRBV5-1 and TRBJ1-1, with D possibly TRBD1 on 5 matching bases. The V and J ends lost 1 base and 4 bases respectively, with 8 bases between them. The CDR3 sequence is 13 residues long. The germline V gene encodes CDR1 SGHRS and CDR2 YFSETQ. This CDR3 reads CASSLQGGTEAFF. The CDR3 DNA is TGCGCCAGCAGCTTGCAGGGAGGCACTGAAGCTTTCTTT.

The chain joins TRBV14 to TRBJ1-1, with a tentative D call TRBD1 (6 bases). V lost 5 bases, J lost 1 base, and 11 bases lay in between. From germline, CDR1 is SGHDN and CDR2 FVKESK. This CDR3 comprises 14 residues. CDR3 nucleotide sequence: TGTGCCAGCAGCTTACAGGGATGGAACACTGAAGCTTTCTTT. It codes for CASSLQGWNTEAFF.

This chain links TRBV9 with TRBJ2-1; 7 bases map to TRBD1. The V gene's germline CDR1 is SGDLS and CDR2 YYNGEE. This CDR3 has 15 amino acids. J was trimmed by 7 bases and V by 4 bases; bases with no gene match: 11. The CDR3 region is CASSSRQGEGNEQFF. The CDR3 nucleotides read TGTGCCAGCAGCTCCCGACAGGGTGAGGGGAATGAGCAGTTCTTC.

This clone was counted only a few times. V is TRBV2 and J is TRBJ2-6; D gene unclear. Germline CDR1 SNHLY, CDR2 FYNNEI. This CDR3 region has 14 residues. The V end was cut by 5 bases, the J end by 2 bases, with 7 bases between. In DNA form, the CDR3 reads TGTGCCAGCAGTAACTCTCCTGGGGCCAACGTCCTGACTTTC. Its translation is CASSNSPGANVLTF.

V gene TRBV7-3 combines with J gene TRBJ2-2; TRBD1 is a possible D gene (6 bases). The CDR3 totals 15 residues. Looked up from germline, CDR1 is SGHTA and CDR2 is FQGTGA. The germline V and J ends were trimmed by 5 bases and 2 bases, with 12 bases remaining between them. The CDR3 sequence: CASSPTGYNTGELFF. The CDR3 coding sequence is TGTGCCAGCAGCCCGACAGGTTATAACACCGGGGAGCTGTTTTTT.

This clone was picked up a small number of times. This chain uses TRBV9 with TRBJ1-3; D gene uncertain. The CDR3 has 14 residues. Germline lookup yields CDR1 SGDLS and CDR2 YYNGEE. Trimming cost V 0 bases and J 0 bases, with 4 bases left between them. The CDR3 DNA is TGTGCCAGCAGCGTAGGTCACTCTGGAAACACCATATATTTT. This gives the protein CASSVGHSGNTIYF. The variable domain in full, completed from reference TRBV9 and TRBJ1-3, reads DSGVTQTPKHLITATGQRVTLRCSPRSGDLSVYWYQQSLDQGLQFLIQYYNGEERAKGNILERFSAQQFPDLHSELNLSSLELGDSALYFCASSVGHSGNTIYFGEGSWLTVV.